These 16 T cell receptor beta chains originate from one sample sequenced in a study of CD8 T cells in ankylosing spondylitis. A single record per CDR3 protein comes from TCRdb applying MiXCR to the 5' RACE reads. The sample includes 300,000 to 350,000 distinct CDR3 sequences, roughly 14% of them seen just once. Sequencing was performed on blood, either unsorted or a sorted T cell fraction (not recorded which). The receptors stem from a male donor with ankylosing spondylitis or in good health (not recorded which).

This rearrangement joins TRBV12-3 or TRBV12-4 to TRBJ2-7, with TRBD1 matching over 7 bases. The length of the CDR3 is 14 residues. With 2 bases clipped from V and 2 bases from J, the junction kept 3 bases outside the gene matches. The CDR3 spells CASSLQGVPYEQYF. CDR3 DNA: TGTGCCAGCAGTTTACAGGGGGTTCCCTACGAGCAGTACTTC.

The sample holds a few counts of this clonotype. V and J are TRBV6-1 and TRBJ2-2, with 7 positions matching TRBD2. Losses at the gene ends were 6 bases for V and 4 bases for J; bases not matched to a gene: 8. This CDR3 contains 15 residues. The germline CDR1 and CDR2 sequences are MNHNS and SASEGT. The CDR3 protein is CASSPRRGITGELFF. CDR3 bases: TGTGCCAGCAGCCCCAGGCGGGGGATCACCGGGGAGCTGTTTTTT.

The chain carries TRBV7-2 and TRBJ2-5; 9 nucleotides align to TRBD2. CDR1 is SGHTA, CDR2 FQGNSA, per germline. Trimming removed 5 bases from V and 5 bases from J; junction bases left unmatched: 6. The length of the CDR3 is 14 residues. The CDR3 DNA sequence: TGTGCCAGCAGCATGGGGACTAGCCGTGAGACCCAGTACTTC. It codes for CASSMGTSRETQYF.

This chain links TRBV5-1 with TRBJ2-5, with 9 bases lining up with TRBD2. V lost 6 bases to trimming and J lost 3 bases; unmatched junction nucleotides: 6. The CDR3 runs 14 residues. CDR1 SGHRS and CDR2 YFSETQ come from the germline V gene. The CDR3 spells CASMRGGAEETQYF. The CDR3 nucleotides read TGCGCCAGCATGCGGGGGGGGGCTGAAGAGACCCAGTACTTC.

At least ten counts were recorded for this clonotype. The rearrangement links TRBV29-1 to TRBJ1-1; 7 bases match TRBD1. The ends lost 6 bases at V and 2 bases at J; junction bases unmatched: 6. The length of the CDR3 is 13 residues. Germline CDR1 is SQVTM and CDR2 is ANQGSEA. CDR3 protein: CSVAGTANTEAFF. CDR3 coding DNA: TGCAGCGTCGCGGGGACAGCAAACACTGAAGCTTTCTTT.

This clonotype was detected a few times. V gene TRBV27 combines with J gene TRBJ1-1; 7 positions agree with TRBD1. Germline V CDR1 and CDR2: MNHEY, SMNVEV (reference sequence). The J segment lost 8 bases and the V segment lost 0 bases, leaving 15 bases of the junction unmatched. CDR3 size: 17 residues. The CDR3 sequence: CASSLSWRGRSSSEAFF. DNA of the CDR3: TGTGCCAGCAGTTTATCGTGGAGGGGGCGCTCTAGTTCGGAAGCTTTCTTT.

This rearrangement joins TRBV20-1 to TRBJ2-1; tentatively, D is TRBD2 (6 bases). This CDR3 is 14 amino acids long. The ends were cut back, 6 bases at V and 2 bases at J, with 14 bases in the middle. Germline V lookup: CDR1 DFQATT, CDR2 SNEGSKA (reference sequence). CDR3: CSAQLAATYNEQFF. The CDR3 region has the DNA TGCAGTGCCCAACTAGCTGCTACCTACAATGAGCAGTTCTTC.

This clonotype was counted between two and nine times. This rearrangement joins TRBV12-3 or TRBV12-4 to TRBJ2-3; the match to TRBD2 covers 9 bases. J lost 5 bases, V lost 6 bases, and 12 bases had no gene match. This CDR3 has 16 residues. The CDR3 nucleotides read TGTGCCAGCAGGGGACTAGCTTCTCGAGGCTTAGATACGCAGTATTTT. This codes for CASRGLASRGLDTQYF.

This clonotype was counted at least ten times. CDR3 region: CASSLSKDTQYF. The CDR3 nucleotides read TGTGCCAGCAGCTTAAGTAAAGATACGCAGTATTTT. V usage is TRBV7-9 and J usage is TRBJ2-3; D is undetermined. The CDR3 extends over 12 amino acids. Germline CDR1 is SEHNR and CDR2 is FQNEAQ (reference sequence). V was pared by 2 bases and J by 5 bases, with 5 bases between. The complete variable domain, with remaining parts taken from reference TRBV7-9 and TRBJ2-3, reads DTGVSQNPRHKITKRGQNVTFRCDPISEHNRLYWYRQTLGQGPEFLTYFQNEAQLEKSRLLSDRFSAERPKGSFSTLEIQRTEQGDSAMYLCASSLSKDTQYFGPGTRLTVL.

This chain uses TRBV5-5 with TRBJ2-1; tentative D call: TRBD2 (5 bases). The CDR3 runs 15 residues. Trimming left V 7 bases short and J 3 bases short, with 17 bases between. Germline-derived CDR1 and CDR2 are SGHKS and YYEKEE (reference sequence). The CDR3 is CASLVPGEGYNEQFF. The CDR3 coding sequence is TGTGCCAGCCTTGTGCCGGGCGAGGGCTACAATGAGCAGTTCTTC.

This clonotype showed up just a few times. The chain links TRBV7-9 to TRBJ2-7; 7 bases align to TRBD1. Germline CDR1 reads SEHNR; CDR2 reads FQNEAQ (reference sequence). The V segment lost 3 bases and the J segment 1 base; nucleotides outside the gene matches: 6. The CDR3 has 15 amino acids. CDR3 sequence (DNA): TGTGCCAGCAGCTTCCAGGGGGAAGGATCCTACGAGCAGTACTTC. Amino acids: CASSFQGEGSYEQYF.

J is TRBJ2-5 and V is TRBV12-3 or TRBV12-4; the D is unclear. This CDR3 is 12 amino acids long. V was shortened by 3 bases and J by 5 bases, with 7 bases between the two germline ends. CDR3: CASSFLWETQYF. The CDR3 DNA sequence: TGTGCCAGCAGTTTCCTTTGGGAGACCCAGTACTTC.

The chain combines TRBV9 with TRBJ2-1; TRBD2 matches 8 bases. Germline V gene sequence: CDR1 SGDLS, CDR2 YYNGEE. J gave up 8 bases and V 3 bases, and 10 bases lay outside the gene matches. This CDR3 is 15 amino acids long. The CDR3 loop is CASSGSPGLGDEQFF. The CDR3 DNA reads as TGTGCCAGCAGCGGGTCCCCGGGACTAGGAGATGAGCAGTTCTTC.

This clonotype was seen a handful of times. The V and J genes are TRBV10-3 and TRBJ1-6, with D possibly TRBD1 on 6 matching bases. V was trimmed by 10 bases and J by 8 bases, leaving 15 bases between them. CDR1 and CDR2 from the germline V gene are ENHRY and SYGVKD. The CDR3 extends over 13 amino acids. The CDR3 loop reads CASADRRDSPLHF. The CDR3 nucleotides are TGTGCCAGCGCTGACAGGAGGGATTCACCCCTCCACTTT.

This clonotype was observed a few times. The V gene is TRBV20-1, the J gene TRBJ1-4; D might be TRBD1 (6 bases). Between the trimmed V and J ends, which lost 6 bases and 5 bases, there was a span of 10 bases. CDR1 and CDR2 (germline): DFQATT, SNEGSKA (reference sequence). The CDR3 spans 12 residues. Written as DNA, the CDR3 is TGCAGTGCCCAAGGGGGAAATGAAAAACTGTTTTTT. This translates into CSAQGGNEKLFF.

This clonotype was seen only a few times. The chain is built from TRBV5-6 and TRBJ1-2; D possibly corresponds to TRBD1 (5 bases). Trimming stripped 1 base from V and 7 bases from J, with 14 bases between. The CDR3 is made up of 14 amino acids. Looked up from germline, CDR1 is SGHDT and CDR2 is YYEEEE. The CDR3 protein is CASSLYATGAGYTF. CDR3 sequence (DNA): TGTGCCAGCAGCTTGTATGCCACTGGGGCTGGCTACACCTTC.